This passage covers 25 T cell receptor beta chains from one sample sequenced in a study of T-cell reconstitution after alpha-beta-depleted transplantation in children. Unique molecular identifiers were used in preparing the TCRbeta library. TCRdb recomputed calls from the PCR reads with MiXCR, one row per CDR3 protein. The data show nearly 200,000 distinct CDR3 sequences, roughly 6.3% seen once. The material sequenced was PBMCs, taken before TCRalphabeta/CD19-depleted stem cell transplant. These receptors originate from a girl under three years old with combined immunodeficiency, due to receive a stem cell transplant.

This clonotype was seen only once. The junction departs from germline at one end; a sequencing error may be responsible. The rearrangement uses TRBV12-3 or TRBV12-4 and TRBJ1-1; TRBD1 matches at 8 bases. The CDR3 has 18 residues. CDR3 protein: CASTAWTGPYTRNTETFF. Here the CDR3 DNA reads TGTGCCAGCACCGCTTGGACAGGGCCATATACACGCAACACTGAAACTTTCTTT.

The V and J genes are TRBV12-3 or TRBV12-4 and TRBJ2-3, with TRBD1 as a possible D gene (5 bases). CDR3 size: 16 residues. The CDR3 loop reads CTICGRGGPSTDTQYF. The CDR3 DNA sequence: TGTACCATCTGCGGTAGGGGCGGACCTAGCACAGATACGCAGTATTTT.

This clonotype was counted ten times or more. V and J are TRBV7-9 and TRBJ2-7; D is perhaps TRBD2 (5 bases). V lost 5 bases to trimming and J lost 2 bases, with 16 bases between them. The CDR3 is made up of 15 amino acids. Germline V gene data show CDR1 as SEHNR and CDR2 as FQNEAQ (reference sequence). The CDR3 sequence: CASSPFAEGAYEQYF. CDR3 bases: TGTGCCAGCAGCCCCTTCGCCGAGGGCGCCTACGAGCAGTACTTC.

This clonotype appeared many times. The chain has TRBV20-1 and TRBJ2-3; 12 bases map to TRBD2. The CDR3 extends over 16 amino acids. The trim removed 5 bases at V and 6 bases at J, leaving 12 bases unmatched. CDR1 and CDR2 (germline): DFQATT, SNEGSKA (reference sequence). The CDR3 bases are TGCAGTGCTGGAAGAACTAGCGGGGGGTCTGTCGATACGCAGTATTTT. This encodes CSAGRTSGGSVDTQYF.

This clonotype was counted many times. The chain uses TRBV20-1 and TRBJ2-1; TRBD2 matches 7 bases. The germline V gene encodes CDR1 DFQATT and CDR2 SNEGSKA (reference sequence). The V and J ends lost 6 bases and 5 bases, in that order; junction bases with no gene match: 16. The CDR3 is made up of 16 amino acids. CDR3 DNA sequence: TGCAGTGCCCAACTACGGACTAGTTTGGGAGACAATGAGCAGTTCTTC. Translated, it gives CSAQLRTSLGDNEQFF.

This clonotype was recorded many times. The rearrangement joins TRBV3-1 to TRBJ1-2; 8 nucleotides align to TRBD1. The length of the CDR3 is 14 residues. V lost 4 bases to trimming and J lost 3 bases; unmatched junction nucleotides: 4. Germline CDR1 is LGHDT and CDR2 is YNNKEL (reference sequence). This CDR3 reads CASSPSTGDYGYTF. The CDR3 nucleotides are TGTGCCAGCAGCCCCTCGACAGGGGACTATGGCTACACCTTC.

This clonotype has just a few counts. This chain links TRBV4-3 with TRBJ2-2, with 12 nucleotides matching TRBD2. The CDR3 is made up of 18 amino acids. The germline V gene has CDR1 LGHNA and CDR2 YSLEER. V lost 3 bases and J lost 1; bases outside the gene matches: 6. CDR3 bases: TGCGCCAGCAGCCATCCGAGGACTAGCGGGATGAACACCGGGGAGCTGTTTTTT. Its translation is CASSHPRTSGMNTGELFF.

In this sample, this clonotype turned up many times. CDR3 coding DNA: TGCGCCAGCAGCTTGGGACAGGGAACCGAAGAGCAGTACTTC. Translating gives CASSLGQGTEEQYF. The V gene is TRBV5-1, the J gene TRBJ2-7, with TRBD1 matching over 7 bases. J lost 7 bases, V lost 0 bases, and 7 bases had no gene match. The CDR3 sequence is 14 residues long. Germline V gene data show CDR1 as SGHRS and CDR2 as YFSETQ.

This clonotype was seen at least ten times. The chain carries TRBV10-3 and TRBJ2-2; D is perhaps TRBD1 or TRBD2 (6 bases each). Per the germline V gene, CDR1 is ENHRY and CDR2 is SYGVKD. CDR3 length: 12 amino acids. V lost 6 bases, J lost 6 bases, and 8 bases lay in between. The CDR3 bases are TGTGCCATCAGCGGGGGCTCCGGGGAGCTGTTTTTT. Protein: CAISGGSGELFF.

This clonotype has just a few counts. The chain links TRBV20-1 to TRBJ1-6, with 12 bases fitting TRBD1. Per germline, CDR1 DFQATT and CDR2 SNEGSKA (reference sequence). This CDR3 has 17 residues. V shed 1 base and J 2 bases; nucleotides not matched to a gene: 3. CDR3 in amino acids: CSARGGQGATYNSPLHF. Here the CDR3 DNA reads TGCAGTGCTAGAGGGGGACAGGGGGCGACCTATAATTCACCCCTCCACTTT.

The sample holds many counts of this clonotype. The chain carries TRBV9 and TRBJ2-6; D might be TRBD2 (6 bases). The CDR3 sequence is 15 residues long. V lost 3 bases, J lost 2 bases, and 9 bases lay in between. In germline, CDR1 is SGDLS, CDR2 YYNGEE. CDR3 amino acids: CASSGPGAGANVLTF. CDR3 DNA sequence: TGTGCCAGCAGCGGCCCGGGGGCTGGGGCCAACGTCCTGACTTTC.

At least ten counts were recorded for this clonotype. V is TRBV24-1 and J is TRBJ1-5; 9 positions agree with TRBD1. The CDR3 loop spans 15 amino acids. The ends lost 6 bases at V and 4 bases at J; junction bases unmatched: 6. The germline CDR1 and CDR2 sequences are KGHDR and SFDVKD. CDR3 region: CATSSGQGLNQPQHF. CDR3 in DNA: TGTGCCACCAGTTCCGGACAGGGGCTAAATCAGCCCCAGCATTTT.

The chain joins TRBV28 to TRBJ2-3; maybe TRBD2 (6 bases). CDR1 and CDR2 (germline): MDHEN, SYDVKM. The CDR3 loop spans 15 amino acids. V shed 7 bases and J shed 4 bases, with 18 bases lying between them. The CDR3 region is CASTLPGGAPDTQYF. CDR3 nucleotides: TGTGCCAGCACCCTACCTGGCGGGGCCCCAGATACGCAGTATTTT. The full variable domain, completed using reference TRBV28 and TRBJ2-3, is DVKVTQSSRYLVKRTGEKVFLECVQDMDHENMFWYRQDPGLGLRLIYFSYDVKMKEKGDIPEGYSVSREKKERFSLILESASTNQTSMYLCASTLPGGAPDTQYFGPGTRLTVL.

This clonotype came up many times. CDR3: CASSSFSWRNYGYTF. CDR3 bases: TGTGCCAGCAGTTCATTTAGTTGGCGGAACTATGGCTACACCTTC. The chain is built from TRBV6-5 and TRBJ1-2; no reliable D call. Trimming cost V 4 bases and J 2 bases, with 14 bases left between them. The germline V gene has CDR1 MNHEY and CDR2 SVGAGI. The CDR3 covers 15 residues.

This clonotype was counted at least ten times. The chain employs TRBV29-1 and TRBJ2-7; a weak D match, TRBD2 (5 bases). Deletions cut 1 base from V and 2 bases from J, with 12 bases between. The germline V gene has CDR1 SQVTM and CDR2 ANQGSEA. This CDR3 spans 14 amino acids. The DNA of the CDR3 is TGCAGCGTTGAAGTCCCCCCTAGCCCCTACGAGCAGTACTTC. Amino acid sequence: CSVEVPPSPYEQYF.

Comments on this clonotype: This clone may be a read error of a much larger clone one base away. This chain uses TRBV3-1 with TRBJ2-2, with no clear D. Looked up from germline, CDR1 is LGHDT and CDR2 is YNNKEL (reference sequence). This CDR3 contains 16 residues. CDR3: CACSQEVWQNTGELFF. CDR3 DNA sequence: TGTGCCTGCAGCCAAGAAGTGTGGCAGAACACCGGGGAGCTGTTTTTT.

This clonotype was recorded many times. This rearrangement joins TRBV6-2 or TRBV6-3 to TRBJ2-7; no reliable D call. Germline V gives CDR1 MNHEY, CDR2 SVGEGT. The CDR3 extends over 15 amino acids. V was clipped by 2 bases and J by 3 bases, with 14 bases between them. The chain's CDR3 is CASSYRHFPDYEQYF. The CDR3 DNA reads as TGTGCCAGCAGTTACCGCCATTTCCCCGACTACGAGCAGTACTTC.

This clonotype was seen a few times. The rearrangement joins TRBV7-6 to TRBJ2-5; no reliable D call. The germline gives CDR1 SGHVS, CDR2 FNYEAQ. The CDR3 loop spans 13 amino acids. V shed 0 bases and J shed 4 bases, with 6 bases lying between them. In DNA form, the CDR3 reads TGTGCCAGCAGCTTAGCGGACCGAGAGACCCAGTACTTC. It encodes CASSLADRETQYF.

This clonotype was recorded many times. The genes are TRBV20-1 and TRBJ2-3, with D possibly being TRBD2 (6 bases). This CDR3 spans 14 amino acids. Germline V gene sequence: CDR1 DFQATT, CDR2 SNEGSKA (reference sequence). Between the trimmed V and J ends, which lost 6 bases and 0 bases, there was a span of 13 bases. CDR3 amino acids: CSAGKEGSTDTQYF. CDR3 in DNA: TGCAGTGCCGGGAAGGAGGGGAGCACAGATACGCAGTATTTT.

This clonotype has at least ten counts. The V gene is TRBV20-1, the J gene TRBJ2-1; TRBD2 agrees at 14 bases. Germline CDR1 is DFQATT and CDR2 is SNEGSKA (reference sequence). The junction had 11 bases not matched to a gene; V was cut back by 0 bases and J by 4 bases. The length of the CDR3 is 19 residues. DNA for the CDR3: TGCAGTGCTAGAGACTCTGGGACTAGCGGGGGTGGGGATTACAATGAGCAGTTCTTC. It encodes CSARDSGTSGGGDYNEQFF.

At least ten counts were recorded for this clonotype. The V and J genes are TRBV6-2 or TRBV6-3 and TRBJ2-1; D is possibly TRBD1 (6 bases). Germline CDR1 MNHEY, CDR2 SVGEGT. This CDR3 is built from 13 residues. Trimming left V 2 bases short and J 9 bases short, with 11 bases between. The CDR3 coding sequence is TGTGCCAGCAGTTACCCATGGGACACTGAGCAGTTCTTC. This encodes CASSYPWDTEQFF.

This clonotype was detected many times. V gene TRBV20-1 combines with J gene TRBJ2-3; 7 positions agree with TRBD1. CDR3 length equals 16 residues. V shed 6 bases, J shed 1 base, and the junction held 13 bases outside the gene matches. Germline-derived CDR1 and CDR2 are DFQATT and SNEGSKA (reference sequence). This CDR3 is CSAKEEGAWGTDTQYF. DNA for the CDR3: TGCAGTGCCAAAGAAGAGGGGGCATGGGGCACAGATACGCAGTATTTT.

This clonotype came up many times. The rearrangement links TRBV7-9 to TRBJ1-5; D is uncertain. Germline V lookup: CDR1 SEHNR, CDR2 FQNEAQ (reference sequence). V was shortened by 5 bases and J by 5 bases, with 7 bases between the two germline ends. There are 12 residues in the CDR3. The CDR3 DNA is TGTGCCAGCAGCCTCTTCGATCAGCCCCAGCATTTT. It codes for CASSLFDQPQHF.

This clonotype was found a few times. The rearrangement links TRBV7-9 to TRBJ2-4, with D perhaps being TRBD1 or TRBD2 (6 bases each). Germline loops: CDR1 SEHNR, CDR2 FQNEAQ (reference sequence). V gave up 5 bases and J gave up 8 bases, with 22 bases separating them. This CDR3 region has 16 residues. In DNA form, the CDR3 reads TGTGCCAGCAGCGACCTCAGAAGGGGGGCGCGGGACATTCAGTACTTC. Translating it yields CASSDLRRGARDIQYF.

Ten or more counts support this clonotype. The J gene is TRBJ2-5, the V gene TRBV6-5, with D perhaps TRBD1 or TRBD2 (5 bases each). Trimming cost V 2 bases and J 4 bases, with 8 bases left between them. The CDR3 consists of 13 residues. The germline gives CDR1 MNHEY, CDR2 SVGAGI. CDR3 residues: CASSYGGGETQYF. The CDR3 DNA follows: TGTGCCAGCAGTTACGGTGGGGGAGAGACCCAGTACTTC.